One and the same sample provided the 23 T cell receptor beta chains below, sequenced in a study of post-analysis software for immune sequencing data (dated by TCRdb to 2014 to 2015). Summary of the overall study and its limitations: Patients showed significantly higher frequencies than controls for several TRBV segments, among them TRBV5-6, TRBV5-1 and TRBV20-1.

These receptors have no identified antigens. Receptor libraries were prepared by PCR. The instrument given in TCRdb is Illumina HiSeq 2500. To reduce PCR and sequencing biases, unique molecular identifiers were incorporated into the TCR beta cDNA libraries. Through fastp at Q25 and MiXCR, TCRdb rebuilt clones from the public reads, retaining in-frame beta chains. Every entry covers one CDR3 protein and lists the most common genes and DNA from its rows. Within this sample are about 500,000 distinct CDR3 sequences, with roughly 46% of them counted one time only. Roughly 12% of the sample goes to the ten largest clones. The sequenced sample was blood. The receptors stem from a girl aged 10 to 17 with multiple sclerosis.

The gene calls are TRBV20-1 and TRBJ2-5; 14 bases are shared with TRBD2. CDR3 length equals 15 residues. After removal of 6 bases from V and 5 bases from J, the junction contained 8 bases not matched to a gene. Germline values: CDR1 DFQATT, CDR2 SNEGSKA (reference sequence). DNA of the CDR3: TGCAGTGCCGGACTAGCGGGAGGCGTTTTGGAGACCCAGTACTTC. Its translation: CSAGLAGGVLETQYF.

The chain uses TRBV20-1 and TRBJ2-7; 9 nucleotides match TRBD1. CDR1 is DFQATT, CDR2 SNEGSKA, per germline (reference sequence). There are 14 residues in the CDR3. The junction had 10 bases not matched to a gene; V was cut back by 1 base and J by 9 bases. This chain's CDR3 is CSARVGTGTLGQYF. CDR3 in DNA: TGCAGTGCTAGAGTCGGGACAGGGACTCTCGGGCAGTACTTC.

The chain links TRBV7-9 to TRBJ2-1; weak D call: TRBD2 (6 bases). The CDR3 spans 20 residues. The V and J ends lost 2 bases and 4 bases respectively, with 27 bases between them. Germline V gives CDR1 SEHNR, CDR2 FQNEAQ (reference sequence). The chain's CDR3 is CASSLTFSSQRGISYNEQFF. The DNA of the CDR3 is TGTGCCAGCAGCTTAACATTCTCGAGTCAACGCGGGATTAGTTACAATGAGCAGTTCTTC.

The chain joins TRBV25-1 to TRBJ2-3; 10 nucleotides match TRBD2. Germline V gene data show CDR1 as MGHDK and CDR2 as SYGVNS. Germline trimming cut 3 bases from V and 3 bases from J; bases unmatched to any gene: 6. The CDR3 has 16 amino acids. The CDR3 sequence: CASSDLAGEETDTQYF. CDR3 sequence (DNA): TGTGCCAGCAGTGACCTAGCGGGAGAGGAGACAGATACGCAGTATTTT.

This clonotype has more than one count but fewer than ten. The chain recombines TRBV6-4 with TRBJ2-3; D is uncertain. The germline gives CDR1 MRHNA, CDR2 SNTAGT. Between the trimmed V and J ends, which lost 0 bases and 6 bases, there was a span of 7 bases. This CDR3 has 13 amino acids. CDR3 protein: CASSDSIGDTQYF. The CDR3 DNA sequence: TGTGCCAGCAGTGACTCGATAGGCGATACGCAGTATTTT.

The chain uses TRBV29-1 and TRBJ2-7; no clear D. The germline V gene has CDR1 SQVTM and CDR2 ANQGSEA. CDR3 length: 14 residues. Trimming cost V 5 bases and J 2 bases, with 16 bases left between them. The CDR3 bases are TGCAGCGTTCTCGTGAGTTTAGTAGCCTACGAGCAGTACTTC. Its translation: CSVLVSLVAYEQYF.

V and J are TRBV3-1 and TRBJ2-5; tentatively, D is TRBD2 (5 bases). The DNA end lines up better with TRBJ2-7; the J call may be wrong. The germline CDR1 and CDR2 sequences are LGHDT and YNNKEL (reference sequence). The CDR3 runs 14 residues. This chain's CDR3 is CASSLRDAIYEQYF. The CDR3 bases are TGTGCCAGCAGCCTCCGGGATGCCATCTACGAGCAGTACTTC.

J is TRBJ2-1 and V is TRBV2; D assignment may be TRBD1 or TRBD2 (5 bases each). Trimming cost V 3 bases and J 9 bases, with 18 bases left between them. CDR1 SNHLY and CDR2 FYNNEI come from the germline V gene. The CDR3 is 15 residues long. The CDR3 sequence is CASSDEARRGVEQFF. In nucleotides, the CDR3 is TGTGCCAGCAGTGACGAGGCTAGGAGAGGGGTTGAGCAGTTCTTC.

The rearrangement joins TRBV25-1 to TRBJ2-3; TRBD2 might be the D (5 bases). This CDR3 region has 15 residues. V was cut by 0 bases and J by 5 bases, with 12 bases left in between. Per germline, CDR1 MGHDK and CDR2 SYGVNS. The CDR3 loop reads CASSEYTGWIDTQYF. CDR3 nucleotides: TGTGCCAGCAGTGAATACACGGGGTGGATAGATACGCAGTATTTT.

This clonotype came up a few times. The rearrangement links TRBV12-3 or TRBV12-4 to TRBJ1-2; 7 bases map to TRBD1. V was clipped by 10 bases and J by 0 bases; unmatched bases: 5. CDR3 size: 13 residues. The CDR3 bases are TGTGCCACCGGACAGGCAGCTAACTATGGCTACACCTTC. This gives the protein CATGQAANYGYTF.

CDR3 nucleotide sequence: TGTGCCAGCAGACCATACGTGATGGCAACTAATGAAAAACTGTTTTTT. Translated: CASRPYVMATNEKLFF. The chain carries TRBV25-1 and TRBJ1-4, with D uncertain. Per germline, CDR1 MGHDK and CDR2 SYGVNS. This CDR3 spans 16 amino acids. The V end was cut by 6 bases, the J end by 0 bases, with 14 bases between.

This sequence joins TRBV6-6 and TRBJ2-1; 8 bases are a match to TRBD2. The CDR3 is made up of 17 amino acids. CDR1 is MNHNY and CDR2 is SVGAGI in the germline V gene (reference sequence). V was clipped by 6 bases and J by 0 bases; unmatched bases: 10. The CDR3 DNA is TGTGCCAGCAGGGGCAAGACTAGCGCGAGCTCCTACAATGAGCAGTTCTTC. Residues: CASRGKTSASSYNEQFF.

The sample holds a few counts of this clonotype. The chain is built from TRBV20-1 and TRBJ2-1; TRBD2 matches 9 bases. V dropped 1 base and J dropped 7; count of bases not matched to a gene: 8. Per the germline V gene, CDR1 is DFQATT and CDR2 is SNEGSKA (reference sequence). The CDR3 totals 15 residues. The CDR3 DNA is TGCAGTGCTAGAGTTGGGACTAGCATTCGGAATGAGCAGTTCTTC. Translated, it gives CSARVGTSIRNEQFF.

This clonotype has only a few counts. For the CDR3, the DNA is TGTGCCAGCAGGAGGACAGGGGGCGCTGGCTACACCTTC. Its translation is CASRRTGGAGYTF. The rearrangement uses TRBV28 and TRBJ1-2; 11 nucleotides agree with TRBD1. V trimming: 6 bases; J trimming: 7 bases; junction bases outside the gene matches: 4. This CDR3 has 13 amino acids. Germline V gives CDR1 MDHEN, CDR2 SYDVKM.

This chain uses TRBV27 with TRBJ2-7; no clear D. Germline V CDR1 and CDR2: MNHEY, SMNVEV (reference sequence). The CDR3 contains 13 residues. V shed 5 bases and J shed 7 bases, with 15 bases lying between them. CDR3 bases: TGTGCCAGCAGTCCCGCCCCCTACAATGAGCAGTACTTC. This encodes CASSPAPYNEQYF.

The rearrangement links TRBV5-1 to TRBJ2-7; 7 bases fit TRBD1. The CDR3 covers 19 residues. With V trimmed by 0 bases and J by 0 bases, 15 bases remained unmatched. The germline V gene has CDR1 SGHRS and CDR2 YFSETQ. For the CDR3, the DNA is TGCGCCAGCAGCTTGGAGTGGACAGGCGGCGGTGGGAGCTCCTACGAGCAGTACTTC. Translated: CASSLEWTGGGGSSYEQYF. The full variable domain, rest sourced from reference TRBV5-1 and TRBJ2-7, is KAGVTQTPRYLIKTRGQQVTLSCSPISGHRSVSWYQQTPGQGLQFLFEYFSETQRNKGNFPGRFSGRQFSNSRSEMNVSTLELGDSALYLCASSLEWTGGGGSSYEQYFGPGTRLTVT.

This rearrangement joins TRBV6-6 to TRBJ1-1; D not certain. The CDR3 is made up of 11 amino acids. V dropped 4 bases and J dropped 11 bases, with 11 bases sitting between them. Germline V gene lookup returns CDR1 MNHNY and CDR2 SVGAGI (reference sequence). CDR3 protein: CASSSLARAFF. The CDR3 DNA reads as TGTGCCAGCAGTTCACTGGCGCGGGCTTTCTTT.

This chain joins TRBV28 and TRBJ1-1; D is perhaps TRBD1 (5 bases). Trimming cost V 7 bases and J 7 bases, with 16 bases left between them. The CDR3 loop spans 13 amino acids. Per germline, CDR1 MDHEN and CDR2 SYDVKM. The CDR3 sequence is CASNPGPEHEAFF. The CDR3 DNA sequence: TGTGCCAGCAACCCGGGACCGGAACATGAAGCTTTCTTT. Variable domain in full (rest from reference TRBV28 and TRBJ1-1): DVKVTQSSRYLVKRTGEKVFLECVQDMDHENMFWYRQDPGLGLRLIYFSYDVKMKEKGDIPEGYSVSREKKERFSLILESASTNQTSMYLCASNPGPEHEAFFGQGTRLTVV.

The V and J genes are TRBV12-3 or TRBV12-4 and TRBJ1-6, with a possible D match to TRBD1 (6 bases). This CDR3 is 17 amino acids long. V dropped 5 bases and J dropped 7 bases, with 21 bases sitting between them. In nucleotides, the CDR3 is TGTGCCAGCAGTCCCGATTATACAGGGTCCGAGAATTCACCCCTCCACTTT. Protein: CASSPDYTGSENSPLHF.

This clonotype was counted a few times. CDR3 in DNA: TGCGCCAGCAGCTTGATCTACAGGGTCAACGAGCAGTACTTC. This encodes CASSLIYRVNEQYF. The genes are TRBV5-1 and TRBJ2-7, with D maybe TRBD1 (6 bases). Germline CDR1 and CDR2: SGHRS and YFSETQ. The CDR3 consists of 14 residues. V was shortened by 1 base and J by 5 bases, with 13 bases between the two germline ends.

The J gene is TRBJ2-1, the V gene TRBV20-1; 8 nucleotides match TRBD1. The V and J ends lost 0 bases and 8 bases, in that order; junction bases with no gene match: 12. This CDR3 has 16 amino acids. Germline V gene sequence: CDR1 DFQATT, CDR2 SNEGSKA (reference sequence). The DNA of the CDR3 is TGCAGTGCTAGAGATCGGCGGACAGGGAGTTTGGATGAGCAGTTCTTC. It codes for CSARDRRTGSLDEQFF.

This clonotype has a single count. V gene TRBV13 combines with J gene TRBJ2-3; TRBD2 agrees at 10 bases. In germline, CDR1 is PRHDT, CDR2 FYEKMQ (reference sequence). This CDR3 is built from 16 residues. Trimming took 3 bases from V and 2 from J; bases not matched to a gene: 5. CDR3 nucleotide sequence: TGTGCCAGCAGCTTTCCTAGCGGGAGAACCACAGATACGCAGTATTTT. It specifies CASSFPSGRTTDTQYF. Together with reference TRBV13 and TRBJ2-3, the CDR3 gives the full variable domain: AAGVIQSPRHLIKEKRETATLKCYPIPRHDTVYWYQQGPGQDPQFLISFYEKMQSDKGSIPDRFSAQQFSDYHSELNMSSLELGDSALYFCASSFPSGRTTDTQYFGPGTRLTVL.

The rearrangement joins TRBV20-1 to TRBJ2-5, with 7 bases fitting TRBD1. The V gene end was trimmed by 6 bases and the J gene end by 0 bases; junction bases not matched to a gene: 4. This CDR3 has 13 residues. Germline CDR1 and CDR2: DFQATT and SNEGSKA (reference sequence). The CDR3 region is CSATGQNQETQYF. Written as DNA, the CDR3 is TGCAGTGCAACGGGACAGAACCAAGAGACCCAGTACTTC.